Sequencing of this T cell receptor beta chain was carried out in a study of shared clonotypes between healthy human individuals. Profiling relied on immunoSEQ multiplex PCR, and the TCRdb table lists in-frame clones only, not all of them. In the table there are 2 million to 2.5 million clones, 95% of which are singletons. V lost 7 bases and J lost 8; bases outside the gene matches: 16. In germline, CDR1 is MNHEY, CDR2 SVGAGI. The CDR3 has 15 amino acids. Sequencing input: naive CD4+ T cells sorted from blood. Subset specified: CD45RA+ positively selected. The rearrangement joins TRBV6-5 to TRBJ1-1, with TRBD1 matching 7 bases. The receptor was isolated from a man younger than 35 in good health. CDR3 amino acids: CASTTDERQGREAFF. The CDR3 region has the DNA TGTGCCAGCACCACCGATGAGAGACAGGGACGGGAAGCTTTCTTT.